This T cell receptor beta chain is from a study of blood T cell repertoires in COVID-19. The germline V gene encodes CDR1 SGHTA and CDR2 FQGNSA. CDR3 size: 13 residues. Trimming removed 5 bases from V and 5 bases from J, with 10 bases in between. Under the authors' procedure: Estimation of nucleated cell counts relied on the amplification of reference gene primers. Sequenced by immunoSEQ multiplex PCR; TCRdb stores in-frame clones only, minus some. V and J calls and clone size are copied from that table; D and trimming were computed from the DNA. Seen here are about 74,000 clones, around 83% observed once, and the top ten hold around 38%.

The chain joins TRBV7-2 to TRBJ1-5; D call uncertain. The receptor was derived from a man aged 80 or over with acute or convalescent COVID-19. The source material was peripheral blood. CDR3 in DNA: TGTGCCAGCAGCCCAACTATCGATCAGCCCCAGCATTTT. This gives the protein CASSPTIDQPQHF.